The next 18 T cell receptor beta chains were all read from a single sample in a study of shared clonotypes between healthy human individuals. Using immunoSEQ multiplex PCR, the repertoire was profiled, and TCRdb retains in-frame clones only, with some absent. The sample has 950,000 to 1,300,000 clones, roughly 70% seen once. Sample: memory CD4+ T cells sorted from blood. Noted subset: CD45RA-negative fraction. These receptors were taken from a man aged 18 to 29 in good health.

The chain is built from TRBV21-1 and TRBJ2-3. TRBV21-1 is labeled a pseudogene. The CDR3 runs 11 residues. The CDR3 nucleotides are TGTGCCAGCAGCAACACAGATACGCAGTATTTT. Protein product: CASSNTDTQYF.

This clone has just a few counts. The chain carries TRBV6-1 and TRBJ2-5; D gene ambiguous. CDR1 and CDR2 from the germline V gene are MNHNS and SASEGT. Trimming cost V 6 bases and J 4 bases, with 18 bases left between them. This CDR3 is 15 amino acids long. CDR3 in amino acids: CASRFRAAVPETQYF. CDR3 nucleotides: TGTGCCAGCAGATTCCGGGCCGCCGTCCCAGAGACCCAGTACTTC.

This sequence joins TRBV18 and TRBJ2-1; 8 bases are shared with TRBD2. Germline assignment: CDR1 KGHSH and CDR2 LQKENI. Losses at the gene ends were 8 bases for V and 3 bases for J; bases not matched to a gene: 6. CDR3 size: 14 residues. The CDR3 loop is CASGFAGGYNEQFF. The CDR3 nucleotides read TGTGCCAGCGGTTTCGCGGGGGGCTACAATGAGCAGTTCTTC. The complete variable domain, with remaining parts taken from reference TRBV18 and TRBJ2-1, reads NAGVMQNPRHLVRRRGQEARLRCSPMKGHSHVYWYRQLPEEGLKFMVYLQKENIIDESGMPKERFSAEFPKEGPSILRIQQVVRGDSAAYFCASGFAGGYNEQFFGPGTRLTVL.

This sequence joins TRBV5-1 and TRBJ2-3, with D hard to call. The CDR3 is made up of 14 amino acids. Trimming pared 6 bases from V and 1 base from J, leaving 12 bases between. CDR1 is SGHRS and CDR2 is YFSETQ in the germline V gene. The CDR3, as DNA: TGCGCCAGCACAGGCACGATTGGCACAGATACGCAGTATTTT. Its protein is CASTGTIGTDTQYF. Full variable domain (rest looked up from reference TRBV5-1 and TRBJ2-3): KAGVTQTPRYLIKTRGQQVTLSCSPISGHRSVSWYQQTPGQGLQFLFEYFSETQRNKGNFPGRFSGRQFSNSRSEMNVSTLELGDSALYLCASTGTIGTDTQYFGPGTRLTVL.

This clone showed up just a few times. J is TRBJ2-7 and V is TRBV5-1, with TRBD2 matching 7 bases. The length of the CDR3 is 14 residues. Germline V gene data show CDR1 as SGHRS and CDR2 as YFSETQ. V was clipped by 4 bases and J by 7 bases; unmatched bases: 11. This CDR3 reads CASSPGGGGREQYF. In DNA, the CDR3 is TGCGCCAGCAGCCCGGGGGGAGGAGGTCGGGAGCAGTACTTC.

J is TRBJ2-5 and V is TRBV19, with D hard to call. V was cut by 0 bases and J by 4 bases, with 9 bases left in between. Germline CDR1 reads LNHDA; CDR2 reads SQIVND (reference sequence). The CDR3 is 14 amino acids. In nucleotides, the CDR3 is TGTGCCAGTAGTATAGAGTTTCCGTTAGAGACCCAGTACTTC. As protein: CASSIEFPLETQYF.

With regard to this clone: This is likely an artifact of a read error, given a far larger clone one base away. The rearrangement uses TRBV7-9 and TRBJ1-1; no clear D. Deletions cut 2 bases from V and 5 bases from J, with 3 bases between. Germline CDR1 and CDR2: SEHNR and FQNEAQ (reference sequence). The CDR3 consists of 11 residues. CDR3 DNA sequence: TGTGCCAGCAGCTTATTAACTGAAGCTTTCTTT. This sequence encodes CASSLLTEAFF.

The chain employs TRBV6-1 and TRBJ2-4; tentatively, D is TRBD1 or TRBD2 (5 bases each). Deletions cut 2 bases from V and 1 base from J, with 12 bases between. CDR1 MNHNS and CDR2 SASEGT come from the germline V gene. The CDR3 is 16 residues long. CDR3 sequence reads: CASSEMPGTAKNIQYF. The CDR3 bases are TGTGCCAGCAGTGAAATGCCAGGGACGGCCAAAAACATTCAGTACTTC.

The V gene is TRBV11-2, the J gene TRBJ2-6, with 11 nucleotides matching TRBD2. V shed 1 base, J shed 0 bases, and the junction held 2 bases outside the gene matches. CDR1 is SGHAT and CDR2 is FQNNGV in the germline V gene. The CDR3 runs 18 residues. The CDR3 spells CASSLVGLAGSGANVLTF. The CDR3 coding sequence is TGTGCCAGCAGCTTAGTTGGACTAGCGGGCTCTGGGGCCAACGTCCTGACTTTC.

Only one count was recorded for this clone. This rearrangement joins TRBV2 to TRBJ2-5; 7 nucleotides match TRBD2. The CDR3 totals 14 residues. Unmatched junction bases numbered 8, after V lost 5 bases and J lost 5 bases. Germline-derived CDR1 and CDR2 are SNHLY and FYNNEI. In DNA, the CDR3 is TGTGCCAGCAGTCTGGCTAGCGGAGCCGAGACCCAGTACTTC. Translated: CASSLASGAETQYF.

About this clone: This specimen includes other DNA sequences encoding the same CDR3. The chain couples TRBV7-9 to TRBJ2-2; tentatively, D is TRBD1 (6 bases). Per the germline V gene, CDR1 is SEHNR and CDR2 is FQNEAQ (reference sequence). The CDR3 runs to 16 residues. Between the trimmed V and J ends, which lost 0 bases and 1 base, there was a span of 9 bases. CDR3 protein: CASSLATGLNTGELFF. In nucleotides, the CDR3 is TGTGCCAGCAGCTTAGCCACAGGGCTGAACACCGGGGAGCTGTTTTTT.

This clone turned up a few times. The chain is built from TRBV30 and TRBJ1-4; D remains unclear. V was shortened by 1 base and J by 8 bases, with 14 bases between the two germline ends. The germline V gene encodes CDR1 GTSNPN and CDR2 SVGIG (reference sequence). This CDR3 has 14 residues. CDR3 protein: CAWSARPNGEKLFF. The CDR3 nucleotides read TGTGCCTGGAGTGCCAGACCCAACGGGGAAAAACTGTTTTTT.

V usage is TRBV2 and J usage is TRBJ1-2; the D gene is possibly TRBD1 (5 bases). Germline loops: CDR1 SNHLY, CDR2 FYNNEI. CDR3 length equals 13 residues. The V end was cut by 7 bases, the J end by 5 bases, with 14 bases between. The CDR3 sequence is CASKYGAEYGYTF. The CDR3 nucleotides are TGTGCCAGCAAGTACGGGGCTGAATATGGCTACACCTTC.

The V gene is TRBV30, the J gene TRBJ1-2, with unresolved D. V lost 2 bases and J 4 bases, leaving 11 bases between the germline ends. This CDR3 spans 13 amino acids. The germline V gene has CDR1 GTSNPN and CDR2 SVGIG (reference sequence). CDR3 region: CAWSKGRGYGYTF. The DNA for the CDR3 is TGTGCCTGGAGTAAGGGCCGGGGCTATGGCTACACCTTC. Full variable domain (outside the CDR3, taken from reference TRBV30 and TRBJ1-2): SQTIHQWPATLVQPVGSPLSLECTVEGTSNPNLYWYRQAAGRGLQLLFYSVGIGQISSEVPQNLSASRPQDRQFILSSKKLLLSDSGFYLCAWSKGRGYGYTFGSGTRLTVV.

The chain has TRBV10-3 and TRBJ1-1; no reliable D call. Germline V gene sequence: CDR1 ENHRY, CDR2 SYGVKD. This CDR3 spans 13 amino acids. Deletions cut 10 bases from V and 1 base from J, with 13 bases between. This CDR3 reads CATSSGGNTEAFF. The CDR3 DNA is TGTGCCACCTCATCCGGAGGGAACACTGAAGCTTTCTTT.

The chain couples TRBV7-6 to TRBJ2-2; 10 bases agree with TRBD1. Germline V gene lookup returns CDR1 SGHVS and CDR2 FNYEAQ. V was pared by 5 bases and J by 5 bases, with 8 bases of the junction left unmatched. This CDR3 is 16 amino acids long. The CDR3 loop reads CASSPWTGGRTGELFF. As DNA, the CDR3 is TGTGCCAGCAGCCCGTGGACAGGGGGACGTACCGGGGAGCTGTTTTTT.

The chain carries TRBV18 and TRBJ2-1, with 7 bases aligning to TRBD2. Germline V gene data show CDR1 as KGHSH and CDR2 as LQKENI. J was trimmed by 6 bases and V by 4 bases; bases with no gene match: 6. This CDR3 is built from 14 residues. The chain's CDR3 is CASSQRGAVNEQFF. In DNA, the CDR3 is TGTGCCAGCTCACAGCGGGGCGCCGTCAATGAGCAGTTCTTC. The entire variable domain, with the rest obtained from reference TRBV18 and TRBJ2-1, is as follows: NAGVMQNPRHLVRRRGQEARLRCSPMKGHSHVYWYRQLPEEGLKFMVYLQKENIIDESGMPKERFSAEFPKEGPSILRIQQVVRGDSAAYFCASSQRGAVNEQFFGPGTRLTVL.

V and J are TRBV7-8 and TRBJ1-6; no clear D gene. The CDR3 length is 15 residues. Germline lookup yields CDR1 SGHVS and CDR2 FQNEAQ. Trimming removed 5 bases from V and 3 bases from J, with 11 bases in between. CDR3 residues: CASSPNSVYNSPLHF. Written as DNA, the CDR3 is TGTGCCAGCAGCCCAAACAGCGTCTATAATTCACCCCTCCACTTT.